One and the same sample provided the 20 T cell receptor beta chains below, sequenced in a study of OX40 agonist ivuxolimab in advanced cancers. Assay: immunoSEQ multiplex PCR; the TCRdb copy retains only in-frame clones and omits some. Of more than 45,000 clones listed, approximately 91% are singletons. This specimen was CD4+ or CD8+ T cells sorted from blood, taken in a trial of the OX40 agonist ivuxolimab. Receptors were obtained from an adult with an advanced solid tumor such as melanoma, head and neck, liver or kidney cancer.

This rearrangement joins TRBV30 to TRBJ2-7, with a tentative D call TRBD1 (5 bases). Germline V gene data show CDR1 as GTSNPN and CDR2 as SVGIG (reference sequence). The V and J ends lost 1 base and 3 bases respectively, with 7 bases between them. This CDR3 has 12 residues. CDR3 residues: CAWSEGLYEQYF. The CDR3 DNA is TGTGCCTGGAGTGAGGGGCTCTACGAGCAGTACTTC.

The rearrangement uses TRBV5-6 and TRBJ2-3; 12 nucleotides agree with TRBD2. The CDR3 is 16 residues long. The germline CDR1 and CDR2 sequences are SGHDT and YYEEEE. With 3 bases clipped from V and 8 bases from J, the junction kept 10 bases outside the gene matches. The CDR3 protein is CASSWRLAGEWSTQYF. CDR3 sequence (DNA): TGTGCCAGCAGCTGGAGACTAGCGGGAGAATGGAGTACGCAGTATTTT.

This chain links TRBV28 with TRBJ2-1; 7 positions match TRBD2. This CDR3 comprises 16 residues. Per germline, CDR1 MDHEN and CDR2 SYDVKM. Unmatched junction bases numbered 10, after V lost 2 bases and J lost 6 bases. This CDR3 is CASSLAGGRYGNEQFF. The CDR3 DNA reads TGTGCCAGCAGTTTAGCTGGCGGGAGATATGGCAATGAGCAGTTCTTC.

The CDR3 loop reads CATRGNWGYEQYF. For the CDR3, the DNA is TGTGCCACCAGGGGGAATTGGGGCTACGAGCAGTACTTC. The chain recombines TRBV28 with TRBJ2-7; 7 bases fit TRBD1. The CDR3 runs to 13 residues. The germline gives CDR1 MDHEN, CDR2 SYDVKM. The J segment lost 3 bases and the V segment lost 10 bases, leaving 9 bases of the junction unmatched.

The chain links TRBV9 to TRBJ2-1; D tentatively reads TRBD1 or TRBD2 (5 bases each). Deletions cut 2 bases from V and 9 bases from J, with 9 bases between. CDR1 and CDR2 from the germline V gene are SGDLS and YYNGEE. CDR3 length: 12 residues. The CDR3 nucleotides read TGTGCCAGCAGCGTGGGGGATAGTGAGCAGTTCTTC. The encoded protein is CASSVGDSEQFF.

The genes are TRBV27 and TRBJ2-3, with TRBD2 identical over 7 bases. Unmatched junction bases numbered 11, after V lost 8 bases and J lost 6 bases. Germline CDR1 MNHEY, CDR2 SMNVEV (reference sequence). This CDR3 has 14 amino acids. CDR3 residues: CASQTATSADTQYF. The DNA of the CDR3 is TGTGCCAGCCAAACGGCTACTAGCGCCGATACGCAGTATTTT.

V is TRBV27 and J is TRBJ2-1; 9 nucleotides agree with TRBD2. Germline V lookup: CDR1 MNHEY, CDR2 SMNVEV (reference sequence). The ends lost 2 bases at V and 10 bases at J; junction bases unmatched: 15. The CDR3 extends over 17 amino acids. Written as DNA, the CDR3 is TGTGCCAGCAGTTTAGGGACAGTCCTGGGACTAGCAGAAGAGCAGTTCTTC. Translated, it gives CASSLGTVLGLAEEQFF.

The chain uses TRBV27 and TRBJ1-6; a weak D match, TRBD1 (5 bases). Germline CDR1 MNHEY, CDR2 SMNVEV (reference sequence). V dropped 6 bases and J dropped 9 bases, with 12 bases sitting between them. The CDR3 is 13 amino acids. The CDR3 protein is CASSERGGSPLHF. CDR3 in DNA: TGTGCCAGCAGCGAAAGGGGTGGTTCACCCCTCCACTTT.

Comments on this clone: The junction shows a germline mismatch at one end, possibly a read error. The CDR3 region has the DNA TGCGCCAGCAGCTTGGAAGGGAACTATGGCTACATCTTC. It translates to CASSLEGNYGYIF. The rearrangement links TRBV5-1 to TRBJ1-2; D is uncertain. This CDR3 region has 13 residues. CDR1 is SGHRS, CDR2 YFSETQ, per germline.

J is TRBJ1-4 and V is TRBV5-1, with 8 bases that match TRBD1. The CDR3 sequence is 14 residues long. Trimming took 0 bases from V and 8 from J; bases not matched to a gene: 3. In germline, CDR1 is SGHRS, CDR2 YFSETQ. This chain's CDR3 is CASSLETGEEKLFF. CDR3 in DNA: TGCGCCAGCAGCTTGGAGACAGGGGAGGAAAAACTGTTTTTT.

This clone has a single count. The J gene is TRBJ1-2, the V gene TRBV29-1; TRBD1 matches 8 bases. Germline V gene sequence: CDR1 SQVTM, CDR2 ANQGSEA. CDR3 length: 13 amino acids. V was clipped by 6 bases and J by 4 bases; unmatched bases: 7. The CDR3 loop reads CSVPGGLIYGYTF. The CDR3 DNA is TGCAGCGTGCCAGGGGGCTTAATCTATGGCTACACCTTC.

This clone was observed a single time. The rearrangement joins TRBV28 to TRBJ2-5; 7 bases fit TRBD1. The CDR3 has 15 residues. Unmatched junction bases numbered 12, after V lost 6 bases and J lost 5 bases. Germline CDR1 MDHEN, CDR2 SYDVKM. In DNA form, the CDR3 reads TGTGCCAGCAGCGAAATGACAGGGCCACGGGAGACCCAGTACTTC. The encoded protein is CASSEMTGPRETQYF.

A note on this clone: In this CDR3 the conserved last residue, phenylalanine or tryptophan, is missing, so a read error is likely. This rearrangement joins TRBV9 to TRBJ1-2, with D unclear. CDR1 and CDR2 from the germline V gene are SGDLS and YYNGEE. The length of the CDR3 is 13 residues. Trimming removed 3 bases at V and 0 bases at J, with 6 bases between. The CDR3 loop is CASSGRTNYGYTL. CDR3 coding DNA: TGTGCCAGCAGCGGGAGGACTAACTATGGCTACACCCTC.

The rearrangement links TRBV7-6 to TRBJ1-4; D gene ambiguous. There are 15 residues in the CDR3. Germline CDR1 reads SGHVS; CDR2 reads FNYEAQ. V was clipped by 3 bases and J by 8 bases, with 16 bases between them. The CDR3 here is CASSFFAGQGEKLFF. As DNA, the CDR3 is TGTGCCAGCAGCTTTTTTGCTGGGCAAGGAGAAAAACTGTTTTTT.

This clone has only a few counts. CDR3 loop: CASSQGATEAFF. CDR3 sequence (DNA): TGTGCCAGCAGCCAGGGGGCGACTGAAGCTTTCTTT. The rearrangement links TRBV28 to TRBJ1-1; 8 nucleotides match TRBD1. Looked up from germline, CDR1 is MDHEN and CDR2 is SYDVKM. The CDR3 has 12 amino acids. V shed 6 bases and J 5 bases; nucleotides not matched to a gene: 2.

As for this clone: The sample contains more than one DNA sequence encoding this CDR3. The chain joins TRBV9 to TRBJ2-2; weak D call: TRBD2 (6 bases). The germline CDR1 and CDR2 sequences are SGDLS and YYNGEE. Trimming pared 3 bases from V and 5 bases from J, leaving 8 bases between. The CDR3 is made up of 13 amino acids. The CDR3 protein is CASSAGSTGELFF. Here the CDR3 DNA reads TGTGCCAGCAGCGCCGGGAGTACCGGGGAGCTGTTTTTT.

A single count supports this clone. The gene calls are TRBV7-8 and TRBJ2-3; no clear D. The germline V and J ends were trimmed by 5 bases and 3 bases, with 6 bases remaining between them. The CDR3 contains 12 residues. CDR1 and CDR2 (germline): SGHVS, FQNEAQ. The CDR3 spells CASSQLTDTQYF. CDR3 DNA sequence: TGTGCCAGCAGCCAATTAACAGATACGCAGTATTTT. Complete variable domain (other parts from reference TRBV7-8 and TRBJ2-3): GAGVSQSPRYKVAKRGQDVALRCDPISGHVSLFWYQQALGQGPEFLTYFQNEAQLDKSGLPSDRFFAERPEGSVSTLKIQRTQQEDSAVYLCASSQLTDTQYFGPGTRLTVL.

The chain couples TRBV30 to TRBJ2-7; 15 bases are shared with TRBD2. The CDR3 covers 16 residues. After removal of 2 bases from V and 6 bases from J, the junction contained 8 bases not matched to a gene. In germline, CDR1 is GTSNPN, CDR2 SVGIG (reference sequence). The CDR3 loop reads CAWSPGLAGGPSEQYF. CDR3 DNA sequence: TGTGCCTGGAGTCCGGGACTAGCGGGAGGCCCCTCCGAGCAGTACTTC.

This chain connects TRBV5-4 to TRBJ2-1; D is uncertain. Trimming took off 5 bases at V and 4 bases at J, with 10 bases between the two ends. Germline V lookup: CDR1 SGHNT, CDR2 YYREEE (reference sequence). This CDR3 is built from 13 residues. The CDR3 sequence: CASRPGSYNEQFF. Here the CDR3 DNA reads TGTGCCAGCAGGCCTGGGTCATACAATGAGCAGTTCTTC.

This rearrangement joins TRBV15 to TRBJ2-5, with unresolved D. Germline-derived CDR1 and CDR2 are LNHNV and YYDKDF (reference sequence). Trimming took 3 bases from V and 5 from J, leaving 10 bases between them. The CDR3 totals 13 residues. CDR3 in amino acids: CATSSGLLETQYF. The CDR3 DNA reads as TGTGCCACCAGCAGCGGGCTACTTGAGACCCAGTACTTC.